Listed below are T cell receptor beta chains from one sample, sequenced in a study of technical replicates of blood from a few donors. Libraries were prepared by immunoSEQ multiplex PCR; TCRdb keeps only in-frame clonotypes and omits some of them. The table has 75,000 to 100,000 clones, about 94% seen once. What was sequenced was T cells isolated from PBMCs. These receptors originate from a human donor in good health. CDR3s include the opening cysteine and the closing phenylalanine or tryptophan. The D gene is left open where the match is weak. Rows give clone size only sometimes, using once, few, many, or a class for an expanded clone.

V	length	J	size	D	CDR3	DNA
TRBV2	15	TRBJ1-3	NA	TRBD1	CASSEYRGPGNTIYF	TGTGCCAGCAGTGAATACAGGGGGCCTGGAAACACCATATATTTT
TRBV4-2	16	TRBJ2-1	NA	NA	CASSQDPQGIKNEQFF	TGTGCCAGCAGCCAAGATCCACAGGGTATCAAGAATGAGCAGTTCTTC
TRBV4-3	16	TRBJ1-2	NA	NA	CASSQDQRHPNYGYTF	TGCGCCAGCAGCCAAGATCAGAGACATCCTAACTATGGCTACACCTTC
TRBV5-6	13	TRBJ2-3	once	TRBD2	CASSLAGVGTQYF	TGTGCCAGCAGCTTAGCGGGAGTAGGTACGCAGTATTTT
TRBV11-3	12	TRBJ2-7	NA	NA	CASSSLTYEQYF	TGTGCCAGCAGCTCGTTAACCTACGAGCAGTACTTC
TRBV4-1	15	TRBJ1-2	once	TRBD1	CASSRETGPNYGYTF	TGCGCCAGCAGCCGCGAGACAGGGCCTAACTATGGCTACACCTTC
TRBV5-1	14	TRBJ2-7	NA	TRBD1	CASSLEGGAYEQYF	TGCGCCAGCAGCTTAGAAGGGGGCGCCTACGAGCAGTACTTC
TRBV4-3	14	TRBJ1-1	NA	TRBD1	CASSQPDRDAEAFF	TGCGCCAGCAGCCAACCTGACAGGGACGCTGAAGCTTTCTTT
TRBV7-8	15	TRBJ2-7	NA	TRBD2	CASSPLAGSSYEQYF	TGTGCCAGCTCTCCACTAGCGGGGAGCTCCTACGAGCAGTACTTC
TRBV7-9	14	TRBJ1-4	NA	NA	CASSLGQFNEKLFF	TGTGCCAGCAGCTTAGGGCAGTTTAATGAAAAACTGTTTTTT
TRBV5-1	15	TRBJ1-3	NA	TRBD1	CASSSPGQAGNTIYF	TGCGCCAGCAGCTCCCCGGGACAGGCAGGGAACACCATATATTTT
TRBV7-2	15	TRBJ2-6	NA	NA	CASSLGLSGANVLTF	TGTGCCAGCAGCTTAGGTCTCTCTGGGGCCAACGTCCTGACTTTC